The source of this T cell receptor (beta chain) is a study of blood T cells in healthy people across ages. General study points: In long-lived donors, naive CD4+ cell counts and diversity exceeded those of aged donors. The recorded TCR beta diversity per million T cells decreased in a roughly linear manner with age. No conclusive comparison of naive versus antigen-experienced cells was possible with unsorted PBMCs.

As for this clonotype: Its antigen remains unidentified.

Primers used in a second PCR of roughly 7 to 12 cycles were a sample-barcoded 5' primer and a J-beta primer mix. Each sample yielded at least 2.5 million CDR3-containing paired-end reads. In TCRdb, the 5' RACE reads were re-called with MiXCR into one record per CDR3 protein. The table includes over 950,000 distinct CDR3 sequences, about 51% detected once. Germline V gene lookup returns CDR1 DFQATT and CDR2 SNEGSKA (reference sequence). V shed 2 bases, J shed 2 bases, and the junction held 9 bases outside the gene matches. There are 15 residues in the CDR3. The specimen was blood. This receptor was obtained from a woman aged 60-70 years in good health. The chain joins TRBV20-1 to TRBJ2-7; 7 bases are a match to TRBD1. CDR3 residues: CSARCPRQGAYEQYF. CDR3 DNA sequence: TGCAGTGCTAGATGTCCGCGGCAGGGGGCCTACGAGCAGTACTTC.